This T cell receptor beta chain was identified in a study of response to subunit inactivated influenza vaccine. Trimming took 8 bases from V and 0 from J; bases not matched to a gene: 8. The CDR3 runs to 16 residues. Germline V gene lookup returns CDR1 LGHDT and CDR2 YNNKEL (reference sequence). This clonotype was found many times. TCRdb re-called the RT-PCR reads with MiXCR, one entry per CDR3 protein. Among about 620,000 distinct CDR3 sequences listed, 11% were seen once. A further study also used this sample, focusing on T cells expressing NK-cell markers. From that second work: The cDNA for TCR beta came from 5'RACE template switching with UMIs. In a handful of donors, dominant NKG2C+ clonotypes were roughly 1.0-8% of CD8+ T cells. The study found these clonotypes also leading the CD3+CD56-NKG2C+ fraction in a few donors.

This receptor was obtained from a man over 45 who received an inactivated influenza vaccine. The genes are TRBV3-1 and TRBJ2-3, with 10 bases matching TRBD2. Sequencing was performed on PBMCs from blood, taken on the day of vaccination. CDR3: CASAQRGGLSTDTQYF. For the CDR3, the DNA is TGTGCCAGCGCCCAGCGGGGGGGCCTAAGCACAGATACGCAGTATTTT.